This T cell receptor (beta chain) was captured by sequencing in a study of graft-versus-host responses after intestinal transplantation. Whole-study context: Anti-thymocyte globulin induction was given to all recipients, followed by tacrolimus and steroids for around three years. General study findings and limits: Early declines in HvG clones that occurred post-transplant were associated with peak circulating GvH clone levels.

Data came from immunoSEQ multiplex PCR; TCRdb stores just in-frame clones and leaves some out. Of approximately 82,000 clones in the sample, 91% were seen once. This clone was seen once. Its matching antigen is unknown. The material was unstimulated CD4+ T cells sorted from spleen or lymph node cells, obtained before intestinal transplant. This TCR derives from a human donor who received an intestinal transplant.

Here the CDR3 reads CASSLAVIGGGHRGNEKLFF. The DNA of the CDR3 is TGCGCCAGCAGCTTGGCCGTAATTGGTGGAGGTCATAGAGGGAATGAAAAACTGTTTTTT. The chain joins TRBV5-1 to TRBJ1-4; D is undetermined. This CDR3 contains 20 residues. Trimming took off 0 bases at V and 5 bases at J, with 26 bases between the two ends. Per the germline V gene, CDR1 is SGHRS and CDR2 is YFSETQ.